A single sample gave rise to the 21 T cell receptor beta chains below, sequenced in a study of response to subunit inactivated influenza vaccine. TCRdb processed the RT-PCR reads anew with MiXCR; each CDR3 protein has one entry. The repertoire has fewer than 750,000 distinct CDR3 sequences, roughly 15% of them found once; the top ten carry around 10%. Sample: PBMCs from blood, taken approximately 12 days after vaccination. Source of these receptors: a man in his fifties or sixties who received an inactivated influenza vaccine.

CDR3 region: CASSFIGGSLNEQYF. The CDR3 bases are TGCGCCAGCAGCTTCATCGGGGGGTCCCTGAACGAGCAGTACTTC. J is TRBJ2-7 and V is TRBV5-1; 7 positions agree with TRBD2. The germline gives CDR1 SGHRS, CDR2 YFSETQ. The CDR3 consists of 15 residues. V shed 2 bases, J shed 5 bases, and the junction held 10 bases outside the gene matches.

V gene TRBV10-3 combines with J gene TRBJ2-5, with 7 bases aligning to TRBD1. This CDR3 comprises 12 residues. Germline V CDR1 and CDR2: ENHRY, SYGVKD. Trimming at V came to 8 bases and at J to 1 base, leaving 1 base not matched to a gene. CDR3 sequence: CAIRDSQETQYF. The CDR3, as DNA: TGTGCCATCCGGGACAGCCAAGAGACCCAGTACTTC.

V usage is TRBV18 and J usage is TRBJ2-2; perhaps D is TRBD1 or TRBD2 (5 bases each). With 6 bases removed from V and 0 bases from J, the gap between germline ends came to 20 bases. The CDR3 length is 18 residues. Per germline, CDR1 KGHSH and CDR2 LQKENI. Here the CDR3 DNA reads TGTGCCAGCTCGCTAGGGGCATATCGGGGAGCGAACACCGGGGAGCTGTTTTTT. Protein sequence: CASSLGAYRGANTGELFF.

This clonotype was seen more than once but under ten times. The rearrangement uses TRBV6-5 and TRBJ2-7; D is possibly TRBD1 (6 bases). The CDR3 is 16 residues long. The germline V and J ends were trimmed by 4 bases and 1 base, with 17 bases remaining between them. CDR1 is MNHEY, CDR2 SVGAGI, per germline. The CDR3 loop is CASSSRQVVLSYEQYF. The CDR3 region has the DNA TGTGCCAGCAGTTCACGACAGGTCGTCCTGTCCTACGAGCAGTACTTC.

This clonotype was seen ten or more times. V is TRBV12-3 or TRBV12-4 and J is TRBJ1-6, with D tentatively TRBD1 (5 bases). V was trimmed by 6 bases and J by 10 bases, leaving 16 bases between them. This CDR3 contains 14 residues. For the CDR3, the DNA is TGTGCCAGCAGCCCCGGGGGAGGAATGTCACCCCTCCACTTT. It encodes CASSPGGGMSPLHF.

V and J are TRBV6-2 or TRBV6-3 and TRBJ1-5; TRBD1 agrees at 7 bases. Trimming took 7 bases from V and 2 from J; bases not matched to a gene: 8. CDR1 MNHEY and CDR2 SVGEGT come from the germline V gene. This CDR3 contains 15 residues. The CDR3 is CASTHLTGGNQPQHF. CDR3 DNA sequence: TGTGCCAGCACCCACCTTACAGGGGGCAATCAGCCCCAGCATTTT.

There are many counts of this clonotype. The rearrangement uses TRBV28 and TRBJ2-1; 8 positions agree with TRBD1. The germline CDR1 and CDR2 sequences are MDHEN and SYDVKM. The CDR3 spans 16 residues. The V gene end was trimmed by 5 bases and the J gene end by 2 bases; junction bases not matched to a gene: 8. This CDR3 reads CASSQGVDRAYNEQFF. CDR3 DNA: TGTGCCAGCAGTCAGGGAGTGGACAGGGCCTACAATGAGCAGTTCTTC.

This clonotype showed up just once. This chain links TRBV6-1 with TRBJ1-6; D unresolved. Germline V CDR1 and CDR2: MNHNS, SASEGT. This CDR3 contains 14 residues. With 5 bases removed from V and 5 bases from J, the gap between germline ends came to 10 bases. The CDR3 here is CASSQNMDNSPLHF. CDR3 DNA: TGTGCCAGCAGTCAAAACATGGATAATTCACCCCTCCACTTT.

This clonotype was seen only a few times. This sequence joins TRBV11-2 and TRBJ2-1; TRBD2 agrees at 7 bases. The CDR3 sequence is 15 residues long. Germline lookup yields CDR1 SGHAT and CDR2 FQNNGV. Losses at the gene ends were 4 bases for V and 7 bases for J; bases not matched to a gene: 10. This chain's CDR3 is CASSSRSGIGNEQFF. CDR3 sequence (DNA): TGTGCCAGCAGCTCACGGAGCGGGATCGGGAATGAGCAGTTCTTC.

This clonotype has more than one count but fewer than ten. The chain is built from TRBV7-8 and TRBJ1-5; 11 nucleotides line up with TRBD1. The CDR3 covers 18 residues. Trimming removed 5 bases from V and 0 bases from J; junction bases left unmatched: 9. From germline, CDR1 is SGHVS and CDR2 FQNEAQ. The CDR3: CASSPGTGGRDSNQPQHF. The CDR3, as DNA: TGTGCCAGCAGCCCCGGGACAGGGGGTAGGGATAGCAATCAGCCCCAGCATTTT.

The chain uses TRBV7-2 and TRBJ2-5; TRBD2 aligns across 8 bases. Germline CDR1 is SGHTA and CDR2 is FQGNSA. With V trimmed by 5 bases and J by 5 bases, 10 bases remained unmatched. The CDR3 has 15 amino acids. As DNA, the CDR3 is TGTGCCAGCAGCCCTGCCGGGGGGGCTTTTGAGACCCAGTACTTC. Translating gives CASSPAGGAFETQYF.

The chain is built from TRBV20-1 and TRBJ2-2; tentatively, D is TRBD2 (6 bases). Germline CDR1 DFQATT, CDR2 SNEGSKA (reference sequence). There are 15 residues in the CDR3. V shed 5 bases and J shed 3 bases, with 16 bases lying between them. CDR3 loop: CSAGGLRLDTGELFF. The CDR3, as DNA: TGCAGTGCTGGGGGACTTCGCCTCGACACCGGGGAGCTGTTTTTT.

This chain joins TRBV4-2 and TRBJ2-1; 10 bases fit TRBD2. The trim removed 3 bases at V and 10 bases at J, leaving 15 bases unmatched. The CDR3 length is 17 residues. Germline values: CDR1 LGHNA, CDR2 YNFKEQ. This CDR3 is CASSHGLLAGAWGEQFF. CDR3 sequence (DNA): TGTGCCAGCAGCCATGGACTTCTAGCGGGGGCCTGGGGGGAGCAGTTCTTC.

The J gene is TRBJ1-5, the V gene TRBV10-3, with D perhaps matching TRBD1 (5 bases). V lost 5 bases and J 2 bases, leaving 10 bases between the germline ends. This CDR3 spans 14 amino acids. CDR1 is ENHRY, CDR2 SYGVKD, per germline. In DNA, the CDR3 is TGTGCCATCAGTCGAGGGGATGGCAATCAGCCCCAGCATTTT. It translates to CAISRGDGNQPQHF.

This clonotype was counted a few times. This CDR3 reads CSARDISVDQYF. DNA for the CDR3: TGCAGTGCTAGAGATATCAGTGTTGATCAGTACTTC. The chain has TRBV20-1 and TRBJ2-7, with D unclear. The CDR3 covers 12 residues. The V end lost 0 bases, the J end lost 10 bases, and 13 bases lay between the germline ends. CDR1 is DFQATT, CDR2 SNEGSKA, per germline (reference sequence).

This clonotype showed up just a few times. The chain recombines TRBV7-9 with TRBJ2-2; TRBD1 agrees at 7 bases. The CDR3 is 17 amino acids. Germline V gene lookup returns CDR1 SEHNR and CDR2 FQNEAQ (reference sequence). With V trimmed by 0 bases and J by 7 bases, 11 bases remained unmatched. The CDR3 DNA sequence: TGTGCCAGCAGCTTAGCGGGGCGGACAGGTTTCAACGGGGAGCTGTTTTTT. Translation: CASSLAGRTGFNGELFF. Full variable domain (remainder filled in from reference TRBV7-9 and TRBJ2-2): DTGVSQNPRHKITKRGQNVTFRCDPISEHNRLYWYRQTLGQGPEFLTYFQNEAQLEKSRLLSDRFSAERPKGSFSTLEIQRTEQGDSAMYLCASSLAGRTGFNGELFFGEGSRLTVL.

The rearrangement joins TRBV3-1 to TRBJ2-3; D is uncertain. The CDR3 is 16 residues long. Germline V CDR1 and CDR2: LGHDT, YNNKEL (reference sequence). The V and J ends lost 1 base and 5 bases respectively, with 16 bases between them. The CDR3 here is CASSQVYMSSQDTQYF. CDR3 nucleotide sequence: TGTGCCAGCAGCCAAGTGTACATGTCGAGCCAAGATACGCAGTATTTT.

This clonotype has a count of ten or more. The chain combines TRBV29-1 with TRBJ1-2; unclear D gene. Germline V gives CDR1 SQVTM, CDR2 ANQGSEA. The CDR3 has 11 residues. V was pared by 1 base and J by 6 bases, with 6 bases between. The CDR3, as DNA: TGCAGCGTTGAAGCGGGAAATGGCTACACCTTC. Protein product: CSVEAGNGYTF.

Only a few counts were recorded for this clonotype. The chain has TRBV12-3 or TRBV12-4 and TRBJ2-7; 10 bases fit TRBD1. Trimming cost V 3 bases and J 5 bases; bases outside gene matches: 16. The CDR3 loop spans 18 amino acids. CDR3 bases: TGTGCCAGCAGTTTTTTGTTAGGGTTGGGGACAGGGGACCACGAGCAGTACTTC. It yields the protein CASSFLLGLGTGDHEQYF.

This rearrangement joins TRBV5-1 to TRBJ1-1, with D tentatively TRBD1 (5 bases). This CDR3 region has 15 residues. The V end lost 5 bases, the J end lost 0 bases, and 14 bases lay between the germline ends. Germline-derived CDR1 and CDR2 are SGHRS and YFSETQ. The chain's CDR3 is CASSLSGSLNTEAFF. Written as DNA, the CDR3 is TGCGCCAGCAGTCTTTCAGGGTCCCTGAACACTGAAGCTTTCTTT.

CDR3 in DNA: TGTGCCATCAGTGAGTCGACTATAGCGGTTGGGTTTGATACGCAGTATTTT. Translated, it gives CAISESTIAVGFDTQYF. The gene calls are TRBV10-3 and TRBJ2-3; the D gene is possibly TRBD2 (6 bases). Germline V CDR1 and CDR2: ENHRY, SYGVKD. With 0 bases removed from V and 6 bases from J, the gap between germline ends came to 19 bases. The CDR3 has 17 amino acids.